The 22 T cell receptor beta chains below were found in one sample sequenced in a study of OX40 agonist ivuxolimab in advanced cancers. Method: immunoSEQ multiplex PCR; TCRdb's copy keeps in-frame clones and lacks some. There are about 69,000 clones in the sample; approximately 90% occur only once, and more than 5.5% lies in the top ten. The sample was CD4+ or CD8+ T cells sorted from blood, taken in a trial of the OX40 agonist ivuxolimab. These receptor sequences come from an adult with an advanced solid tumor such as melanoma, head and neck, liver or kidney cancer.

The chain is built from TRBV28 and TRBJ2-1, with 11 bases lining up with TRBD1. V shed 6 bases, J shed 14 bases, and the junction held 9 bases outside the gene matches. CDR3 size: 13 residues. Germline CDR1 is MDHEN and CDR2 is SYDVKM. The DNA of the CDR3 is TGTGCCAGCAGGGACGCGGACAGGGGGCGGGAGTTCTTC. Translation gives CASRDADRGREFF.

The V call is TRBV2, the J call TRBJ2-1; TRBD2 matches at 13 bases. After removal of 4 bases from V and 9 bases from J, the junction contained 12 bases not matched to a gene. The CDR3 sequence is 17 residues long. Per the germline V gene, CDR1 is SNHLY and CDR2 is FYNNEI. CDR3 protein: CASSAPGRTSGGPEQFF. The CDR3 DNA sequence: TGTGCCAGCAGTGCACCCGGCCGGACTAGCGGGGGCCCTGAGCAGTTCTTC.

The rearrangement links TRBV5-1 to TRBJ2-1; 12 bases agree with TRBD2. This CDR3 is built from 17 residues. Germline CDR1 and CDR2: SGHRS and YFSETQ. V shed 0 bases, J shed 6 bases, and the junction held 7 bases outside the gene matches. Here the CDR3 DNA reads TGCGCCAGCAGCTTGGTGCTAGCGGGAGGGCCTCTCAATGAGCAGTTCTTC. Translating it yields CASSLVLAGGPLNEQFF.

The J gene is TRBJ2-7, the V gene TRBV27, with 7 nucleotides matching TRBD2. Trimming cost V 4 bases and J 3 bases; bases outside gene matches: 9. Germline V CDR1 and CDR2: MNHEY, SMNVEV (reference sequence). The CDR3 totals 15 residues. CDR3 in amino acids: CASSWRGGSIYEQYF. The DNA of the CDR3 is TGTGCCAGCAGTTGGCGGGGAGGGTCTATCTACGAGCAGTACTTC.

This clone was seen a single time. This chain connects TRBV19 to TRBJ1-3; D unresolved. This CDR3 comprises 15 residues. V gave up 3 bases and J gave up 0 bases, with 9 bases separating them. CDR1 is LNHDA, CDR2 SQIVND, per germline (reference sequence). CDR3: CASSIYTSSGNTIYF. As DNA, the CDR3 is TGTGCCAGTAGTATCTACACCAGCTCTGGAAACACCATATATTTT.

CDR3 DNA sequence: TGCGCCAGCAGCTTGGAGGGTGGGACCTTACTCGAGCAGTACTTC. Amino acids: CASSLEGGTLLEQYF. The chain links TRBV5-1 to TRBJ2-5; D is perhaps TRBD1 or TRBD2 (5 bases each). The end of the DNA aligns better with TRBJ2-7, so the J call may be wrong. The CDR3 has 15 residues. From germline, CDR1 is SGHRS and CDR2 YFSETQ.

The chain has TRBV15 and TRBJ2-1, with D possibly being TRBD1 (6 bases). The V end was cut by 0 bases, the J end by 4 bases, with 10 bases between. The CDR3 length is 15 residues. Germline values: CDR1 LNHNV, CDR2 YYDKDF (reference sequence). CDR3 sequence (DNA): TGTGCCACCAGCAGAGAACAAGGGGGATACAATGAGCAGTTCTTC. As protein: CATSREQGGYNEQFF.

This clone has a single count. The rearrangement uses TRBV6-1 and TRBJ2-4, with 9 nucleotides matching TRBD1. The CDR3 covers 20 residues. The germline CDR1 and CDR2 sequences are MNHNS and SASEGT. With V trimmed by 3 bases and J by 0 bases, 15 bases remained unmatched. DNA of the CDR3: TGTGCCAGCAGTGACGTAATTGGGACAGGGCGCTTTAGAGCCAAAAACATTCAGTACTTC. Encoded protein: CASSDVIGTGRFRAKNIQYF.

V is TRBV5-1 and J is TRBJ2-1; D not resolved. The CDR3 is made up of 13 amino acids. Trimming shortened V by 4 bases and J by 6 bases, and 11 bases separated the two germline ends. Germline CDR1 is SGHRS and CDR2 is YFSETQ. CDR3 sequence reads: CASSPRPGNEQFF. The CDR3 DNA reads TGCGCCAGCAGCCCCCGGCCTGGCAATGAGCAGTTCTTC.

The chain uses TRBV4-3 and TRBJ2-5; D unclear. The assigned J gene may be wrong: the sequence end matches TRBJ2-7 better. The CDR3 is 14 amino acids. Germline V lookup: CDR1 LGHNA, CDR2 YSLEER. The CDR3 sequence is CASSQADGAYEQYF. The CDR3 DNA sequence: TGCGCCAGCAGCCAAGCCGACGGTGCCTACGAGCAGTACTTC.

The chain joins TRBV5-5 to TRBJ2-7, with 8 bases lining up with TRBD2. Trimming at V came to 1 base and at J to 4 bases, leaving 7 bases not matched to a gene. The CDR3 spans 15 residues. Germline assignment: CDR1 SGHKS and CDR2 YYEKEE (reference sequence). The CDR3: CASSLSKREYYEQYF. The CDR3, as DNA: TGTGCCAGCAGCTTGTCCAAGCGGGAGTATTACGAGCAGTACTTC.

In this sample, this clone turned up once. The CDR3: CASSFPGNYEQYF. The CDR3 DNA follows: TGTGCCAGCAGCTTCCCCGGGAACTACGAGCAGTACTTC. V and J are TRBV7-9 and TRBJ2-7; possible D gene TRBD2, 5 bases. Germline V CDR1 and CDR2: SEHNR, FQNEAQ (reference sequence). V lost 3 bases to trimming and J lost 3 bases, with 9 bases between them. This CDR3 is built from 13 residues.

This clone was recorded once. The CDR3 is CASSYLGPSGNTIYF. In DNA, the CDR3 is TGTGCCAGCAGTTACTTGGGTCCCTCTGGAAACACCATATATTTT. The gene calls are TRBV6-6 and TRBJ1-3; D ambiguous. V lost 1 base to trimming and J lost 0 bases, with 7 bases between them. This CDR3 spans 15 amino acids. Germline V gene lookup returns CDR1 MNHNY and CDR2 SVGAGI (reference sequence).

The chain uses TRBV4-3 and TRBJ2-2; a possible D gene is TRBD1 (5 bases). Germline V lookup: CDR1 LGHNA, CDR2 YSLEER. The CDR3 consists of 16 residues. V shed 0 bases and J shed 2 bases, with 10 bases lying between them. The CDR3 protein is CASSQDVQVNTGELFF. The CDR3 DNA is TGCGCCAGCAGCCAAGACGTACAGGTCAACACCGGGGAGCTGTTTTTT.

This chain uses TRBV6-6 with TRBJ2-7; perhaps TRBD2 as D (7 bases). The V end was cut by 11 bases, the J end by 6 bases, with 20 bases between. This CDR3 region has 13 residues. Germline CDR1 and CDR2: MNHNY and SVGAGI (reference sequence). The CDR3, as DNA: TGTGCCTATTCCCTAGGGGGGGGAGGCGAGCAGTACTTC. Residues: CAYSLGGGGEQYF.

This clone was seen only once. The V call is TRBV7-9, the J call TRBJ1-1; possibly TRBD1 for D (6 bases). CDR1 and CDR2 from the germline V gene are SEHNR and FQNEAQ (reference sequence). CDR3 length: 15 amino acids. V lost 1 base to trimming and J lost 2 bases, with 11 bases between them. CDR3 region: CASSLVGTLNTEAFF. CDR3 DNA sequence: TGTGCCAGCAGCTTAGTGGGGACACTAAACACTGAAGCTTTCTTT.

The genes are TRBV21-1 and TRBJ1-5; the table calls TRBD1, which could not be checked here. TRBV21-1 is a listed pseudogene. The CDR3 contains 19 residues. The CDR3 DNA reads as TGTGCCAGCAGCAAAGCTGGAGGGGGCCCCTTCCTTAGCAATCAGCCCCAGCATTTT. Protein: CASSKAGGGPFLSNQPQHF.

V is TRBV9 and J is TRBJ1-6, with 10 positions matching TRBD1. Germline loops: CDR1 SGDLS, CDR2 YYNGEE. The length of the CDR3 is 17 residues. J gave up 9 bases and V 3 bases, and 12 bases lay outside the gene matches. This CDR3 is CASSALTGQGVFSPLHF. In DNA form, the CDR3 reads TGTGCCAGCAGCGCCTTGACCGGACAGGGGGTTTTTTCACCCCTCCACTTT.

This clone came up a few times. The rearrangement joins TRBV19 to TRBJ2-3; D perhaps matches TRBD1 (6 bases). V shed 6 bases and J shed 0 bases, with 10 bases lying between them. There are 14 residues in the CDR3. Germline loops: CDR1 LNHDA, CDR2 SQIVND (reference sequence). In DNA form, the CDR3 reads TGTGCCAGTAGCATAACAGGGAGCACAGATACGCAGTATTTT. It codes for CASSITGSTDTQYF.

CDR3 in DNA: TGTGCCAGCAGCCAATTCCAGGGGGGTGAGCAGTTCTTC. It encodes CASSQFQGGEQFF. The V and J genes are TRBV14 and TRBJ2-1, with a tentative D call TRBD1 (7 bases). V was cut by 2 bases and J by 9 bases, with 11 bases left in between. Germline V gene data show CDR1 as SGHDN and CDR2 as FVKESK. This CDR3 comprises 13 residues.

V usage is TRBV7-9 and J usage is TRBJ2-5, with a tentative D call TRBD2 (6 bases). The germline gives CDR1 SEHNR, CDR2 FQNEAQ (reference sequence). The CDR3 extends over 14 amino acids. Deletions cut 8 bases from V and 1 base from J, with 14 bases between. CDR3 DNA: TGTGCCAGCGAACCAGGACTAACCCAAGAGACCCAGTACTTC. It is translated as CASEPGLTQETQYF.

This rearrangement joins TRBV7-6 to TRBJ2-2; 15 nucleotides agree with TRBD2. CDR1 and CDR2 (germline): SGHVS, FNYEAQ. CDR3 size: 18 residues. The V segment lost 5 bases and the J segment 6 bases; nucleotides outside the gene matches: 10. In DNA form, the CDR3 reads TGTGCCAGCAGCATAGGACTAGCGGGGGGGCTACCCCCCGGGGAGCTGTTTTTT. It specifies CASSIGLAGGLPPGELFF.